Sequencing of this T cell receptor (beta chain) was carried out in a study of blood T cell repertoires in COVID-19 (dated by TCRdb to 2019 to 2021). As for the study more broadly: Samples covering the acute and convalescent phases of COVID-19 were provided by collaborators in the United States, Italy and Spain. A de-identified subject ID, COVID-19 status, age in years and sex were almost always included in the sample metadata. A freely available public database, intended as a resource for researchers studying the immune response to SARS-CoV-2, is where the repertoires were released. The samples were drawn from the first 160 participants of the ongoing ImmuneRACE study and from 950 to 1,500 subjects provided by 6 global collaborators. Where HLA class I and class II types were available, the types were taken from metadata supplied by the sample provider, not from assay-based typing. The prospective study material was composed of cDNA or gDNA derived from T cells, B-cell-depleted T cells, or PBMCs. The dataset comprised deeply sampled blood TCRbeta repertoires from subjects exposed to, actively infected with, or recovered from COVID-19.

TCRbeta CDR3 regions were amplified from genomic DNA by means of the immunoSEQ Assay, a bias-controlled multiplex PCR. In the source study's methods: The number of nucleated cells in each sample was estimated by amplification of reference gene primers within the assay. To quantify the absolute abundance of each unique TCRbeta CDR3 rearrangement, sequence reads were collapsed and filtered. For each sample, productive Simpson clonality was calculated by taking the square root of Simpson's diversity index across productive rearrangements. TCRdb mirrors the immuneACCESS table, restricted to in-frame sequences. Some clones are absent from its copies; in checked studies, under half trace to an unresolved V gene, and the reason for the others is unknown. V, J and clone size reflect that table, while D and trimming were determined from the DNA. The sample includes around 270,000 clones, with 80% to 90% observed a single time. Jointly, the top ten make up 1.5% to 2% of the sample.

Reading the germline V gene (reference sequence) gives CDR1 LGHDT and CDR2 YNNKEL. The CDR3 runs 14 residues from the cysteine to the phenylalanine. Of the read, only the CDR3 DNA is kept; its 42 bases are in frame from base 1. V sheds 4 bases and J sheds 1 base, leaving 10 bases between their ends. Overall study results and their limits: The quantity of clinical and demographic metadata differed by source and by participant and was supplied without curation.

Of note for this clone: Its specific antigen is unknown. No qualities accompany the bases; no much larger clone lies one base away.

Whole blood was collected in K2EDTA tubes by collaborating institutions according to the institutions' own protocols. For TCRbeta analysis, collaborators shipped samples in one of three forms: frozen whole blood, isolated PBMCs, or DNA extracted from either of those sample types. The chain couples TRBV3-1 (or the pseudogene TRBV3-2) to TRBJ2-5; the D gene remains uncertain. This clonotype originated in a man aged 25 to 40 with active or convalescent COVID-19. The specimen sequenced was peripheral blood. The nucleotide sequence is given as TGTGCCAGCAGCCCCCCTGGGCTCCAAGAGACCCAGTACTTC. This encodes CASSPPGLQETQYF.